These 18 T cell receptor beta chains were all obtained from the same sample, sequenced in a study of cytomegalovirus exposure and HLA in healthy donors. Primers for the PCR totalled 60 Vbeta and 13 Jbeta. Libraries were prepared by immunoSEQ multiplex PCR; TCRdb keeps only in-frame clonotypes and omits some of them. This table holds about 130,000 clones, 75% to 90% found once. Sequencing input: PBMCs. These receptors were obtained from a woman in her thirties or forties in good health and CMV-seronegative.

CDR3 coding DNA: TGTGCCAGCAGCGTTGGACAGGGCCCCTACGAGCAGTACTTC. Translation: CASSVGQGPYEQYF. The V call is TRBV5-4, the J call TRBJ2-7; 8 bases agree with TRBD1. The CDR3 spans 14 residues. With 4 bases clipped from V and 2 bases from J, the junction kept 5 bases outside the gene matches. In germline, CDR1 is SGHNT, CDR2 YYREEE (reference sequence).

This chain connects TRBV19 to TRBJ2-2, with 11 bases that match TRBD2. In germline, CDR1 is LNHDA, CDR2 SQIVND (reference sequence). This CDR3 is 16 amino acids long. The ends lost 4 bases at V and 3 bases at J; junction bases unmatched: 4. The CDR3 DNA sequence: TGTGCCAGTAGTAGGCCGGGACTAGCGGACACCGGGGAGCTGTTTTTT. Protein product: CASSRPGLADTGELFF.

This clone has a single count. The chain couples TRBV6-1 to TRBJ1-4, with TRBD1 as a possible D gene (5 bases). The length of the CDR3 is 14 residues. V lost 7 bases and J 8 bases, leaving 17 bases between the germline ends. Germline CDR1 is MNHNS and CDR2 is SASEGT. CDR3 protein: CASTRSGGGEKLFF. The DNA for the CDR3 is TGTGCCAGCACCCGGTCCGGGGGAGGCGAAAAACTGTTTTTT.

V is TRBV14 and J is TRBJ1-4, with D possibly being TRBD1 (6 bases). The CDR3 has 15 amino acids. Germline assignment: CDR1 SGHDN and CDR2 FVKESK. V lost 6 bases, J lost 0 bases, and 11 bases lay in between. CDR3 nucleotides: TGTGCCAGCAGTTACGGACAGACAACTAATGAAAAACTGTTTTTT. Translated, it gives CASSYGQTTNEKLFF.

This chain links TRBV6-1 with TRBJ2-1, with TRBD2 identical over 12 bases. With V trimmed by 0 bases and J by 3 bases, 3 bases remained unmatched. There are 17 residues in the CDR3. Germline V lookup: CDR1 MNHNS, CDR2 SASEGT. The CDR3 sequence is CASSEAKTSGGYNEQFF. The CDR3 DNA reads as TGTGCCAGCAGTGAAGCGAAGACTAGCGGGGGCTACAATGAGCAGTTCTTC.

The CDR3 coding sequence is TGCGCCAGCAGCGTCGGGATTCTTGGTGGGGAAAAACTGTTTTTT. Its protein product is CASSVGILGGEKLFF. The chain combines TRBV4-1 with TRBJ1-4; unclear D gene. CDR1 MGHRA and CDR2 YSYEKL come from the germline V gene. Between the trimmed V and J ends, which lost 5 bases and 8 bases, there was a span of 18 bases. The CDR3 covers 15 residues.

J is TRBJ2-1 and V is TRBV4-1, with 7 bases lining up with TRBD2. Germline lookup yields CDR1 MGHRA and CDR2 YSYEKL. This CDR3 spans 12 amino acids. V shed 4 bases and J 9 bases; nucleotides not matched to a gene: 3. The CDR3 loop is CASSPTSCEQFF. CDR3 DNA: TGCGCCAGCAGCCCGACTAGCTGTGAGCAGTTCTTC.

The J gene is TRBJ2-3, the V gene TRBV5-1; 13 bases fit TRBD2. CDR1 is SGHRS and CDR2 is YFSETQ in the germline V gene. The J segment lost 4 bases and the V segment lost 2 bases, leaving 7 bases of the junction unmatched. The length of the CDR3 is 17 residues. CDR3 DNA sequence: TGCGCCAGCAGCTTTACCGGACTAGCGGGAGTCCCAGATACGCAGTATTTT. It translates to CASSFTGLAGVPDTQYF.

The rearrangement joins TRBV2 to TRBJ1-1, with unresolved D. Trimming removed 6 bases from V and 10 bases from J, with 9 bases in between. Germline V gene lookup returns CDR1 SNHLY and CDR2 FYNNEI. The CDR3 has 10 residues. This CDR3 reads CASSLEGAFF. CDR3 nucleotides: TGTGCCAGCAGCCTGGAGGGAGCTTTCTTT.

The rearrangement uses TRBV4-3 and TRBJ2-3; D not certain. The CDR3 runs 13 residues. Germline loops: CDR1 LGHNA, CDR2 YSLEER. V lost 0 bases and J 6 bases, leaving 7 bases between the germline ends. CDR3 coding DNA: TGCGCCAGCAGCCAAGAAGAGTGGGATACGCAGTATTTT. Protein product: CASSQEEWDTQYF.

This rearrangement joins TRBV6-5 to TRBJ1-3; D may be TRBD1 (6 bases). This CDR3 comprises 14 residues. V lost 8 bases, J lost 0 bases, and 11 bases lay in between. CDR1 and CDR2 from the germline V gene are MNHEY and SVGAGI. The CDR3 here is CASSTGTSGNTIYF. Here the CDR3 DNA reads TGTGCCAGCTCCACAGGGACCTCTGGAAACACCATATATTTT.

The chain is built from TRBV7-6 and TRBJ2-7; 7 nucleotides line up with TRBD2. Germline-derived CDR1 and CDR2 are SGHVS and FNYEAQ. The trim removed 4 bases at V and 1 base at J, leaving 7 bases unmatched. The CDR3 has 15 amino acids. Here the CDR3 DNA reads TGTGCCAGCAGCTCCTATCCGGGGGGATCCTACGAGCAGTACTTC. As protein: CASSSYPGGSYEQYF.

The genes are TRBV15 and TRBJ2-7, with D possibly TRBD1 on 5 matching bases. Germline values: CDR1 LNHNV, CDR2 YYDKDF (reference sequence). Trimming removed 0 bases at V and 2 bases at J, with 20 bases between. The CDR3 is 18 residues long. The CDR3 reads CATSRDPPGSDITYEQYF. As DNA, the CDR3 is TGTGCCACCAGCAGAGATCCCCCAGGATCGGACATCACCTACGAGCAGTACTTC.

The CDR3 reads CASSSGQQETQYF. In DNA, the CDR3 is TGTGCCAGCAGTTCGGGACAGCAAGAGACCCAGTACTTC. The chain combines TRBV28 with TRBJ2-5; 7 bases map to TRBD1. The trim removed 4 bases at V and 2 bases at J, leaving 1 base unmatched. Germline CDR1 is MDHEN and CDR2 is SYDVKM. The CDR3 covers 13 residues.

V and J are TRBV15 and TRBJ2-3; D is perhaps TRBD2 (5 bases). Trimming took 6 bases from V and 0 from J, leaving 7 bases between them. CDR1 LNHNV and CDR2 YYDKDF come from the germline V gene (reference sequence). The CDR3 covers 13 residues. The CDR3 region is CATRRTSTDTQYF. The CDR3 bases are TGTGCCACCAGAAGGACTAGCACAGATACGCAGTATTTT.

CDR3 sequence reads: CASSLVPASGRIGEQFF. The DNA of the CDR3 is TGTGCCAGCAGCTTGGTCCCGGCTAGCGGGAGGATAGGTGAGCAGTTCTTC. The rearrangement uses TRBV5-4 and TRBJ2-1; 11 positions agree with TRBD2. This CDR3 has 17 residues. Germline V gene sequence: CDR1 SGHNT, CDR2 YYREEE (reference sequence). V dropped 0 bases and J dropped 9; count of bases not matched to a gene: 11.

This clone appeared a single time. The CDR3 here is CASSQFQTSGRAYNEQFF. The CDR3 nucleotides are TGTGCCAGCAGCCAATTCCAGACTAGCGGGAGGGCCTACAATGAGCAGTTCTTC. This rearrangement joins TRBV14 to TRBJ2-1; 14 nucleotides line up with TRBD2. The ends lost 2 bases at V and 2 bases at J; junction bases unmatched: 5. Germline V lookup: CDR1 SGHDN, CDR2 FVKESK. The CDR3 spans 18 residues. Full variable domain (remainder filled in from reference TRBV14 and TRBJ2-1): EAGVTQFPSHSVIEKGQTVTLRCDPISGHDNLYWYRRVMGKEIKFLLHFVKESKQDESGMPNNRFLAERTGGTYSTLKVQPAELEDSGVYFCASSQFQTSGRAYNEQFFGPGTRLTVL.

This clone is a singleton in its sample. The CDR3 spells CASSLLGGGQPQHF. In DNA, the CDR3 is TGTGCCAGCAGCTTGTTAGGGGGCGGACAGCCCCAGCATTTT. The chain links TRBV5-5 to TRBJ1-5; TRBD1 matches 7 bases. The germline V gene encodes CDR1 SGHKS and CDR2 YYEKEE (reference sequence). The V segment lost 1 base and the J segment 7 bases; nucleotides outside the gene matches: 5. The CDR3 length is 14 residues.